This T cell receptor (beta chain) emerged from a study of blood T cell repertoires in COVID-19. Study-wide context: Collection of acute and convalescent COVID-19 samples took place in the United States, Italy and Spain. In each case, the material was cDNA or gDNA derived from T cells, B-cell-depleted T cells, or PBMCs.

Assay used: immunoSEQ multiplex PCR; TCRdb lists only in-frame clones, some missing. Of some 200,000 clones listed, 88% are singletons. This study enrolled people aged roughly 18 to 90 from about two dozen US geographic areas. Allocation to cohorts depended on clinical history reported by the participants. Trimming at V came to 4 bases and at J to 5 bases, leaving 7 bases not matched to a gene. The CDR3 has 15 amino acids. CDR1 is LGHNA and CDR2 is YNFKEQ in the germline V gene. Sequencing was done on a sample of PBMCs or T cells enriched from blood (not recorded which). The sequence was collected from a woman aged 25 to 39 who had recovered from COVID-19. This rearrangement joins TRBV4-2 to TRBJ1-2; 10 nucleotides align to TRBD1. In nucleotides, the CDR3 is TGTGCCAGCAGCCCGGACGGGGACAGGGGATATGGCTACACCTTC. It specifies CASSPDGDRGYGYTF.